Included here is one TCR beta chain sequence, with context. Its antigen is as yet unknown. This sample is drawn from a study of breast tumors, draining lymph nodes, adjacent tissues. Trimming cost V 6 bases and J 3 bases; bases outside gene matches: 1. CDR3 length: 13 residues. Germline CDR1 KGHDR, CDR2 SFDVKD. In TCRdb, the multiplex PCR reads were re-called with MiXCR into one record per CDR3 protein. The data contain 20,000 or so distinct CDR3 sequences, 50% of them seen just once; the ten biggest clones take up roughly 7.3%. Broader study findings: Tumor and nontumor repertoires were significantly more similar in luminal-like than in basal-like breast cancer.

The genes are TRBV24-1 and TRBJ2-7; 10 bases match TRBD2. The TCR comes from a female donor with breast cancer. Some clones in this sample may be carry-over from other donors' samples. Sequencing was carried out using breast tumor tissue. This chain's CDR3 is CATSTSGIYEQYF. The CDR3 DNA is TGTGCCACCAGTACTAGCGGGATCTACGAGCAGTACTTC.